This T cell receptor (beta chain) was recovered during a study of OX40 agonist ivuxolimab in advanced cancers. The repertoire was sequenced with immunoSEQ multiplex PCR; TCRdb's copy has only in-frame clones and lacks some. This table has about 59,000 clones, roughly 84% appearing once. Overall study results and limits: Patients with a partial response at 0.1-3.0 mg/kg had among the lowest clonal expansion. Low normalized T-cell clonal expansion was additionally recorded for some nonresponders.

Points on this clone: Antigen unknown.

This receptor was taken from an adult with an advanced solid tumor such as melanoma, head and neck, liver or kidney cancer. Material: CD4+ or CD8+ T cells sorted from blood, obtained in a trial of the OX40 agonist ivuxolimab.

The CDR3 loop is CASRPSGDFNEKLFF. As DNA, the CDR3 is TGTGCCAGCAGGCCGTCCGGGGACTTTAATGAAAAACTGTTTTTT. The chain employs TRBV5-4 and TRBJ1-4, with D tentatively TRBD1 (5 bases). V shed 5 bases and J shed 4 bases, with 15 bases lying between them. Germline assignment: CDR1 SGHNT and CDR2 YYREEE (reference sequence). The CDR3 is 15 residues long.